This paragraph covers one T cell receptor beta chain sequence. This specimen belongs to a study of cytomegalovirus exposure and HLA in healthy donors. The wider study: Earlier, some 200 million T cells were analyzed, and 90 million to 120 million unique TCR beta sequences were found among them. Most donors, roughly 77% of over 300 genotyped, fell in the Caucasian-associated ancestry cluster.

The study ran its PCR with 60 Vbeta and 13 Jbeta primers. The assay was immunoSEQ multiplex PCR, and TCRdb's table has in-frame clones only and misses some. This table has under 200,000 clones, roughly two thirds appearing once. Specimen: PBMCs. The sequence was obtained from a woman aged 18-29 years in good health and CMV-seropositive.

The CDR3 loop reads CASSLAGTFTGELFF. In DNA, the CDR3 is TGTGCCAGCAGCTTGGCCGGGACTTTCACAGGGGAGCTGTTTTTT. The gene calls are TRBV5-6 and TRBJ2-2; D perhaps matches TRBD2 (6 bases). Deletions cut 0 bases from V and 8 bases from J, with 14 bases between. CDR1 and CDR2 from the germline V gene are SGHDT and YYEEEE. The CDR3 consists of 15 residues.